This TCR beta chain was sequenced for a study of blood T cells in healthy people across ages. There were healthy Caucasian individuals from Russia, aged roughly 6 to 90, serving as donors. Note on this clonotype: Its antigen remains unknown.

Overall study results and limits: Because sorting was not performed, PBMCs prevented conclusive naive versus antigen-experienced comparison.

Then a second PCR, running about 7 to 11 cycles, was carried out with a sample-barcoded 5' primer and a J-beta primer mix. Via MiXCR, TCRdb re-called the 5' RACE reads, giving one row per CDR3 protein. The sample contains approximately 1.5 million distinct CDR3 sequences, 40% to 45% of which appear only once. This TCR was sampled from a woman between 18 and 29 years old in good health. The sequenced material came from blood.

Written as DNA, the CDR3 is TGTGCCAGCAGTTTAAGGGACCCGGGATCAACCAATGAGCAGTACTTC. It translates to CASSLRDPGSTNEQYF. This chain connects TRBV12-3 or TRBV12-4 to TRBJ2-1; D may match TRBD1 or TRBD2 (5 bases each). TRBJ2-7 explains the end of the DNA better; the J call may be wrong. This CDR3 has 16 amino acids.